This is a list of T cell receptor beta chains from one sample in a study of OX40 agonist ivuxolimab in advanced cancers. The protocol was immunoSEQ multiplex PCR, while the TCRdb copy is restricted to in-frame clones and leaves out a portion. The data contain tens of thousands of clones, over 75% of them singletons. The starting material was CD4+ or CD8+ T cells sorted from blood, obtained in a trial of the OX40 agonist ivuxolimab. The receptors shown here come from an adult with an advanced solid tumor such as melanoma, head and neck, liver or kidney cancer. The CDR3 runs from the conserved cysteine through the conserved F or W. D genes are given only for firm matches. The size field is filled for only some rows; it gives once, few, many or a size class.

NA	NA	TRBV4-2	TRBJ1-2	CASSQDLRGPNYGYTF
NA	NA	TRBV9	TRBJ2-4	CASSVDPTDFLGLRDIQYF
NA	few	TRBV12-5	TRBJ1-1	CASGLGSANTEAFF
NA	NA	TRBV5-6	TRBJ2-5	CASTKPGQKETQYF
TRBD2	NA	TRBV5-1	TRBJ2-1	CASSLVTSGIYNEQFF
NA	NA	TRBV28	TRBJ1-4	CASSGQPNEKLFF
TRBD1	NA	TRBV10-3	TRBJ1-2	CAISMDRRSGYTF
NA	NA	TRBV28	TRBJ1-5	CASSLPGTYSNQPQHF
NA	NA	TRBV2	TRBJ1-1	CASSEPLWPGKAFF
NA	NA	TRBV18	TRBJ1-2	CASSPADTYYGYTF
NA	once	TRBV11-2	TRBJ2-1	CASSLSAYNEQFF
NA	NA	TRBV4-2	TRBJ2-1	CASSQDGTYEQFF
NA	NA	TRBV2	TRBJ2-1	CASSEGGQFSTYNEQFF
TRBD1	NA	TRBV18	TRBJ1-6	CASSPSGGANSPLHF
NA	few	TRBV19	TRBJ2-2	CASSTTLGMVAGGELFF
NA	NA	TRBV5-1	TRBJ1-1	CASSRGTTNTEAFF
NA	NA	TRBV5-8	TRBJ2-3	CASSLSLFTDTQYF
NA	NA	TRBV25-1	TRBJ1-2	CASSEGGTYGYTF
TRBD1	NA	TRBV4-1	TRBJ2-2	CASSHRQGAGTGELFF
NA	NA	TRBV20-1	TRBJ2-7	CSAKQAFEQYF
TRBD1	NA	TRBV28	TRBJ1-1	CASSFGQGVYTEAFF
TRBD2	NA	TRBV19	TRBJ2-1	CASSIAPGGWSYNEQFF